The 7 T cell receptor beta chains below all came from one sample that was sequenced in a study of T cell responses to AZD1222 COVID-19 vaccine. Some clones are missing from TCRdb's copy, which holds only in-frame ones; the method was immunoSEQ multiplex PCR. The table includes around 130,000 clones, over 85% detected once. The sequencing here drew on peripheral blood, taken on day 0 of AZD1222 vaccination. The receptors derive from an adult in good health.

This clone was seen only once. This chain joins TRBV6-5 and TRBJ1-1; the D gene is possibly TRBD1 (5 bases). V lost 0 bases and J lost 6, with 14 bases in between. The CDR3 is 15 amino acids. CDR1 and CDR2 (germline): MNHEY, SVGAGI. The CDR3 DNA reads as TGTGCCAGCAGTTACTCGAGAATCGGGGGGGCTGAAGCTTTCTTT. Amino acids: CASSYSRIGGAEAFF.

The rearrangement uses TRBV7-9 and TRBJ1-1, with TRBD1 matching over 7 bases. CDR1 is SEHNR, CDR2 FQNEAQ, per germline (reference sequence). The CDR3 is made up of 14 amino acids. J was trimmed by 7 bases and V by 1 base; bases with no gene match: 6. The CDR3 loop is CASSLGAGGDEAFF. CDR3 DNA sequence: TGTGCCAGCAGCTTAGGGGCAGGGGGAGATGAAGCTTTCTTT.

The chain combines TRBV2 with TRBJ2-2; TRBD1 aligns across 9 bases. There are 15 residues in the CDR3. Trimming cost V 7 bases and J 6 bases; bases outside gene matches: 9. CDR1 is SNHLY and CDR2 is FYNNEI in the germline V gene. CDR3 in DNA: TGTGCCAGCATGCGTAGCCGACAGGGGGCCGGGGAGCTGTTTTTT. It is translated as CASMRSRQGAGELFF.

The chain's CDR3 is CTSSHDRVLPLGNTEAFF. CDR3 nucleotides: TGCACCAGCAGCCATGATAGGGTTCTACCACTGGGAAACACTGAAGCTTTCTTT. The gene calls are TRBV1 and TRBJ1-1. TRBV1 is deemed a pseudogene. CDR3 length equals 18 residues.

This clone was recorded a few times. The V gene is TRBV28, the J gene TRBJ1-5; D remains ambiguous. Germline V gene lookup returns CDR1 MDHEN and CDR2 SYDVKM. The CDR3 has 13 amino acids. Trimming took off 2 bases at V and 5 bases at J, with 7 bases between the two ends. This CDR3 reads CASSLSKDQPQHF. The DNA for the CDR3 is TGTGCCAGCAGTTTAAGTAAGGATCAGCCCCAGCATTTT.

This chain uses TRBV15 with TRBJ1-5; the D gene is possibly TRBD1 (5 bases). This CDR3 comprises 15 residues. The germline V gene encodes CDR1 LNHNV and CDR2 YYDKDF (reference sequence). Trimming took off 5 bases at V and 0 bases at J, with 11 bases between the two ends. CDR3 region: CATSPTAGSNQPQHF. CDR3 DNA: TGTGCCACCAGCCCGACAGCCGGTAGCAATCAGCCCCAGCATTTT.

This clone was observed once. The V gene is TRBV7-6, the J gene TRBJ1-2, with 7 bases that match TRBD1. The CDR3 is 14 amino acids. Per germline, CDR1 SGHVS and CDR2 FNYEAQ. J lost 5 bases, V lost 5 bases, and 8 bases had no gene match. This CDR3 is CASSSTRGGYGYTF. CDR3 in DNA: TGTGCCAGCAGCAGCACCAGGGGGGGTTATGGCTACACCTTC.